A single sample is the source of the 30 T cell receptor beta chains below, sequenced in a study of blood T cell repertoires in COVID-19. Method: immunoSEQ multiplex PCR; TCRdb's copy keeps in-frame clones and lacks some. The sample lists roughly 220,000 clones, roughly 84% seen once, with just under 20% in the top ten. The specimen sequenced was peripheral blood. These receptor sequences come from a man younger than 45 with active or convalescent COVID-19.

The gene calls are TRBV5-6 and TRBJ1-1, with D tentatively TRBD1 (5 bases). Germline V gene sequence: CDR1 SGHDT, CDR2 YYEEEE. There are 12 residues in the CDR3. V gave up 2 bases and J gave up 7 bases, with 9 bases separating them. CDR3 residues: CASSLVGGEAFF. The CDR3 DNA is TGTGCCAGCAGCTTAGTCGGGGGTGAAGCTTTCTTT.

The chain carries TRBV6-5 and TRBJ1-1; D is possibly TRBD1 (6 bases). V lost 4 bases and J lost 5, with 14 bases in between. This CDR3 is 14 amino acids long. CDR1 is MNHEY, CDR2 SVGAGI, per germline. The CDR3 DNA reads TGTGCCAGCAGTTTCGGGACATTTAGGACTGAAGCTTTCTTT. As protein: CASSFGTFRTEAFF.

The V and J genes are TRBV3-1 (or the pseudogene TRBV3-2) and TRBJ1-1; tentative D call: TRBD1 (5 bases). CDR3 length equals 15 residues. V dropped 2 bases and J dropped 4 bases, with 14 bases sitting between them. Germline values: CDR1 LGHDT, CDR2 YNNKEL (reference sequence). This CDR3 is CASSQSCGGVTEAFF. The CDR3 DNA is TGTGCCAGCAGCCAATCTTGCGGGGGGGTCACTGAAGCTTTCTTT.

The J gene is TRBJ2-1, the V gene TRBV11-1; TRBD1 matches 7 bases. The CDR3 is 15 amino acids. V gave up 2 bases and J gave up 10 bases; unmatched junction bases: 11. Germline CDR1 SGHAT, CDR2 FQDESV (reference sequence). In DNA form, the CDR3 reads TGTGCCAGCAGCTTAACCCAAACAGGGGTCCACGAGCAGTTCTTC. Its translation is CASSLTQTGVHEQFF.

This sequence joins TRBV6-5 and TRBJ2-6; D is perhaps TRBD1 (6 bases). The length of the CDR3 is 15 residues. V gave up 9 bases and J gave up 4 bases, with 16 bases separating them. CDR1 and CDR2 from the germline V gene are MNHEY and SVGAGI. The CDR3 DNA sequence: TGTGCCAGTGGGGTCCGGGACACCGGGGCCAACGTCCTGACTTTC. Its protein product is CASGVRDTGANVLTF.

The chain has TRBV2 and TRBJ2-3, with 8 bases fitting TRBD1. CDR1 and CDR2 from the germline V gene are SNHLY and FYNNEI. V trimming: 6 bases; J trimming: 4 bases; junction bases outside the gene matches: 6. The CDR3 covers 14 residues. Here the CDR3 DNA reads TGTGCCAGCAGGGACAGGGCGTATGCAGATACGCAGTATTTT. It translates to CASRDRAYADTQYF.

This sequence joins TRBV12-3 or TRBV12-4 and TRBJ1-2; D call uncertain. V was trimmed by 3 bases and J by 0 bases, leaving 2 bases between them. This CDR3 region has 12 residues. The CDR3 reads CASSFTNYGYTF. In DNA, the CDR3 is TGTGCCAGCAGTTTCACTAACTATGGCTACACCTTC.

This clone has a single count. The CDR3 nucleotides are TGTGCCAGCAGCGTCATCCTAGCTTACACAGATACGCAGTATTTT. This gives the protein CASSVILAYTDTQYF. The chain recombines TRBV11-2 with TRBJ2-3; weak D call: TRBD2 (5 bases). CDR1 SGHAT and CDR2 FQNNGV come from the germline V gene. V was clipped by 5 bases and J by 2 bases, with 14 bases between them. This CDR3 region has 15 residues. The full variable domain, completed using reference TRBV11-2 and TRBJ2-3, is EAGVAQSPRYKIIEKRQSVAFWCNPISGHATLYWYQQILGQGPKLLIQFQNNGVVDDSQLPKDRFSAERLKGVDSTLKIQPAKLEDSAVYLCASSVILAYTDTQYFGPGTRLTVL.

This chain uses TRBV18 with TRBJ2-7, with 7 bases lining up with TRBD1. Unmatched junction bases numbered 6, after V lost 6 bases and J lost 4 bases. CDR3 length: 13 residues. The V gene's germline CDR1 is KGHSH and CDR2 LQKENI. The CDR3 protein is CASSPGQQYEQYF. CDR3 DNA sequence: TGTGCCAGCTCCCCGGGACAGCAGTACGAGCAGTACTTC.

The chain recombines TRBV6-5 with TRBJ1-2; D is perhaps TRBD1 (5 bases). The ends were cut back, 5 bases at V and 5 bases at J, with 15 bases in the middle. Germline values: CDR1 MNHEY, CDR2 SVGAGI. This CDR3 is 14 amino acids long. This CDR3 reads CASSLDSRGYGYTF. The DNA of the CDR3 is TGTGCCAGCAGTCTTGACAGTCGAGGATATGGCTACACCTTC.

V is TRBV4-1 and J is TRBJ2-1, with TRBD2 as a possible D gene (6 bases). Trimming took 1 base from V and 3 from J, leaving 10 bases between them. CDR3 length equals 15 residues. CDR1 is MGHRA, CDR2 YSYEKL, per germline. The CDR3, as DNA: TGCGCCAGCAGCCAAGTTGCGGGAAGCTACAATGAGCAGTTCTTC. It yields the protein CASSQVAGSYNEQFF.

This clone was found once. At one of its ends the junction is not consistent with the germline gene, which may arise from a read error. This chain links TRBV5-4 with TRBJ2-7, with 9 bases lining up with TRBD1. This CDR3 contains 14 residues. From germline, CDR1 is SGHNT and CDR2 YYREEE (reference sequence). CDR3 DNA sequence: TGTGCCAGCAGCCCCGGGACAGGGCAGCTGGGTGAGCACTTC. The encoded protein is CASSPGTGQLGEHF.

Only a few counts were recorded for this clone. V and J are TRBV19 and TRBJ2-3, with 7 bases aligning to TRBD2. Trimming at V came to 10 bases and at J to 0 bases, leaving 13 bases not matched to a gene. The CDR3 is made up of 16 amino acids. The germline CDR1 and CDR2 sequences are LNHDA and SQIVND (reference sequence). Here the CDR3 reads CATTERGLPSTDTQYF. In nucleotides, the CDR3 is TGTGCCACCACAGAGCGGGGATTACCTAGCACAGATACGCAGTATTTT. Complete variable domain (other parts from reference TRBV19 and TRBJ2-3): DGGITQSPKYLFRKEGQNVTLSCEQNLNHDAMYWYRQDPGQGLRLIYYSQIVNDFQKGDIAEGYSVSREKKESFPLTVTSAQKNPTAFYLCATTERGLPSTDTQYFGPGTRLTVL.

The rearrangement links TRBV20-1 to TRBJ1-5, with D unresolved. CDR1 and CDR2 (germline): DFQATT, SNEGSKA (reference sequence). There are 14 residues in the CDR3. Between the trimmed V and J ends, which lost 3 bases and 2 bases, there was a span of 11 bases. Here the CDR3 DNA reads TGCAGTGCTAGTAGCGAATCAGGCAATCAGCCCCAGCATTTT. Its translation is CSASSESGNQPQHF.

J is TRBJ2-7 and V is TRBV19, with D tentatively TRBD1 (5 bases). Trimming stripped 3 bases from V and 4 bases from J, with 10 bases between. Germline V CDR1 and CDR2: LNHDA, SQIVND (reference sequence). The length of the CDR3 is 13 residues. In DNA form, the CDR3 reads TGTGCCAGTAGTATGGGGCTCAAATACGAGCAGTACTTC. It encodes CASSMGLKYEQYF.

This sequence joins TRBV6-5 and TRBJ1-1; maybe TRBD1 (6 bases). Germline lookup yields CDR1 MNHEY and CDR2 SVGAGI. This CDR3 spans 14 amino acids. Trimming took 6 bases from V and 4 from J, leaving 15 bases between them. This CDR3 is CASRVRGKGTEAFF. CDR3 coding DNA: TGTGCCAGCAGGGTCAGGGGAAAGGGCACTGAAGCTTTCTTT.

V gene TRBV6-5 combines with J gene TRBJ1-2; 8 nucleotides line up with TRBD1. Per the germline V gene, CDR1 is MNHEY and CDR2 is SVGAGI. After removal of 8 bases from V and 4 bases from J, the junction contained 12 bases not matched to a gene. The CDR3 contains 15 residues. Here the CDR3 reads CASSRDRLYGYGYTF. The CDR3 DNA follows: TGTGCCAGCTCCCGGGACAGGCTTTATGGCTATGGCTACACCTTC.

The chain employs TRBV3-1 (or the pseudogene TRBV3-2) and TRBJ1-5; 7 bases are a match to TRBD1. Germline lookup yields CDR1 LGHDT and CDR2 YNNKEL (reference sequence). The CDR3 is made up of 15 amino acids. The ends lost 1 base at V and 4 bases at J; junction bases unmatched: 4. CDR3 in DNA: TGTGCCAGCAGCCAAGGGACAGGCCTTAATCAGCCCCAGCATTTT. Translated, it gives CASSQGTGLNQPQHF.

This clone showed up just a few times. The chain employs TRBV7-9 and TRBJ2-2; D gene ambiguous. Germline values: CDR1 SEHNR, CDR2 FQNEAQ (reference sequence). The ends were cut back, 3 bases at V and 2 bases at J, with 7 bases in the middle. The CDR3 length is 14 residues. CDR3: CASSFQTNTGELFF. Written as DNA, the CDR3 is TGTGCCAGCAGCTTTCAAACTAACACCGGGGAGCTGTTTTTT.

The rearrangement uses TRBV30 and TRBJ1-4, with 8 bases aligning to TRBD1. The CDR3 runs to 15 residues. Germline CDR1 and CDR2: GTSNPN and SVGIG (reference sequence). The J segment lost 8 bases and the V segment lost 2 bases, leaving 10 bases of the junction unmatched. The CDR3 DNA follows: TGTGCCTGGAGTAAAAAGACAGGGGCGCCCGAAAAACTGTTTTTT. Amino acid sequence: CAWSKKTGAPEKLFF.

J is TRBJ2-3 and V is TRBV7-2, with 10 bases that match TRBD2. The CDR3 covers 16 residues. The V and J ends lost 2 bases and 6 bases, in that order; junction bases with no gene match: 8. CDR1 and CDR2 from the germline V gene are SGHTA and FQGNSA. The CDR3 region is CASSLTLLAGADTQYF. Here the CDR3 DNA reads TGTGCCAGCAGCTTAACCTTGCTAGCGGGGGCCGATACGCAGTATTTT.

The chain uses TRBV7-2 and TRBJ2-7, with 9 nucleotides matching TRBD2. V lost 5 bases to trimming and J lost 3 bases; unmatched junction nucleotides: 2. CDR1 and CDR2 (germline): SGHTA, FQGNSA. The CDR3 totals 13 residues. The CDR3 nucleotides read TGTGCCAGCAGCACTAGCGGGTACTACGAGCAGTACTTC. Translating it yields CASSTSGYYEQYF.

The chain joins TRBV10-3 to TRBJ1-2; a possible D gene is TRBD1 (5 bases). Germline assignment: CDR1 ENHRY and CDR2 SYGVKD. V was trimmed by 0 bases and J by 6 bases, leaving 11 bases between them. The CDR3 runs to 14 residues. CDR3 in amino acids: CAISESTGAHGYTF. In DNA, the CDR3 is TGTGCCATCAGTGAGTCGACTGGGGCGCATGGCTACACCTTC.

The chain recombines TRBV4-3 with TRBJ2-1, with D maybe TRBD1 (6 bases). Germline CDR1 reads LGHNA; CDR2 reads YSLEER. The CDR3 is 13 residues long. Deletions cut 0 bases from V and 10 bases from J, with 10 bases between. The CDR3 reads CASSQERGTEQFF. The CDR3 DNA reads as TGCGCCAGCAGCCAAGAAAGGGGGACAGAGCAGTTCTTC.

The chain joins TRBV7-2 to TRBJ2-1, with 7 positions matching TRBD2. Trimming cost V 3 bases and J 9 bases; bases outside gene matches: 5. Germline-derived CDR1 and CDR2 are SGHTA and FQGNSA. CDR3 length: 13 residues. Written as DNA, the CDR3 is TGTGCCAGCAGCTTGGATTCGGGAGGTGAGCAGTTCTTC. This encodes CASSLDSGGEQFF.

The V gene is TRBV4-3, the J gene TRBJ2-3; TRBD2 matches at 10 bases. J lost 5 bases, V lost 0 bases, and 8 bases had no gene match. The CDR3 spans 17 residues. Per germline, CDR1 LGHNA and CDR2 YSLEER. For the CDR3, the DNA is TGCGCCAGCAGCCAAGATAGGGCTAGCGGGAGAAGAGATACGCAGTATTTT. It encodes CASSQDRASGRRDTQYF.

The chain carries TRBV29-1 and TRBJ2-5; D uncertain. This CDR3 has 11 amino acids. The V gene lost 4 bases and the J gene lost 2 bases, with 5 bases spanning the gap. CDR1 and CDR2 from the germline V gene are SQVTM and ANQGSEA. CDR3 coding DNA: TGCAGCGTTGGGCAGCAAGAGACCCAGTACTTC. Amino acid sequence: CSVGQQETQYF.

The rearrangement joins TRBV7-2 to TRBJ2-1; D is perhaps TRBD1 (5 bases). Trimming removed 5 bases from V and 6 bases from J, with 11 bases in between. The CDR3 contains 13 residues. Germline-derived CDR1 and CDR2 are SGHTA and FQGNSA. CDR3: CASSLIQGNEQFF. CDR3 in DNA: TGTGCCAGCAGCCTAATCCAGGGCAATGAGCAGTTCTTC.

This clone was counted a single time. The V call is TRBV20-1, the J call TRBJ1-2; possibly TRBD1 for D (5 bases). Germline CDR1 is DFQATT and CDR2 is SNEGSKA (reference sequence). With 3 bases removed from V and 4 bases from J, the gap between germline ends came to 12 bases. The CDR3 is 13 amino acids. CDR3 in DNA: TGCAGTGCTAGTGACAGAACTACCTATGGCTACACCTTC. Protein sequence: CSASDRTTYGYTF.

The rearrangement joins TRBV11-2 to TRBJ2-1; D possibly corresponds to TRBD1 (7 bases). Trimming took off 5 bases at V and 0 bases at J, with 11 bases between the two ends. This CDR3 has 15 residues. Germline assignment: CDR1 SGHAT and CDR2 FQNNGV. CDR3 bases: TGTGCCAGCAGCCAGGGGGGTAGCTCCTACAATGAGCAGTTCTTC. This gives the protein CASSQGGSSYNEQFF.